The following is a T cell receptor beta chain sequence with its context. What it binds is unknown. This record comes from a study of human T cells and chemical hapten exposure. Germline lookup yields CDR1 SQVTM and CDR2 ANQGSEA. This CDR3 contains 16 residues. V shed 4 bases and J 0 bases; nucleotides not matched to a gene: 12. Study-level results: Donors in the study had alopecia, meaning their immune response may differ from healthy people's. After DPC sensitization, TCRs above 1 in 1000 frequency showed no change.

Documented time point: patch test 1, 2 weeks after DPC sensitization. Documented treatment: therapeutic diphenylcyclopropenone sensitization with weekly scalp DPC. Total RNA was isolated from whole blood that had not been fractionated. TCRdb reanalysed the RACE reads using MiXCR and keeps one entry per CDR3 protein. The sample holds tens of thousands of distinct CDR3 sequences, about 10% seen once. Sequences were derived from whole blood, sampled in connection with sensitization to the hapten diphenylcyclopropenone (DPC). The sequence came from a woman between 50 and 59 years old with alopecia areata. Some clones in this sample may be carry-over from other donors' samples. The chain combines TRBV29-1 with TRBJ2-7; 7 bases are a match to TRBD1. The CDR3 DNA reads as TGCAGCGTTGCCCCCTTACAGGGGTTCCCCTCCTACGAGCAGTACTTC. Amino acid sequence: CSVAPLQGFPSYEQYF.